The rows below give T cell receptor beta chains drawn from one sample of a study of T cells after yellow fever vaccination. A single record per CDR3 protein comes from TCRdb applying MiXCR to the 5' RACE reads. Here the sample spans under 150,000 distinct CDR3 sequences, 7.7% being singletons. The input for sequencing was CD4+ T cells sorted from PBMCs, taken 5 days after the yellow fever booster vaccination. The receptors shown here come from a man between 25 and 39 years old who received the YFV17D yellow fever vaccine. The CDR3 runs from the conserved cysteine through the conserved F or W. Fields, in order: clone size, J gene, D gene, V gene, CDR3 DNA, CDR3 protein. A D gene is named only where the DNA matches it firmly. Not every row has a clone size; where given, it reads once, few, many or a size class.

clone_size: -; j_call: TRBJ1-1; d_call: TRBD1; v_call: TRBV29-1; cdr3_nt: TGCAGCGTGGTTGACAGGGCGGGATTGAACACTGAAGCTTTCTTT; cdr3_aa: CSVVDRAGLNTEAFF
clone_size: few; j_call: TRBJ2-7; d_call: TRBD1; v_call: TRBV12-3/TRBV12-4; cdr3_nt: TGTGCCAGCAGCCAGGGGGCGGACAGGTTCACCTACGAGCAGTACTTC; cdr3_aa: CASSQGADRFTYEQYF
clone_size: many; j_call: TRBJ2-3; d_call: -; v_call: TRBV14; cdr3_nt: TGTGCCAGCAGCCCAGGGGGGAGGTCGGCGTATTTT; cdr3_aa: CASSPGGRSAYF
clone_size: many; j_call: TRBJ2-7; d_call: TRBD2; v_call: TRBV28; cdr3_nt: TGTGCCAGCGGCCCCACCCGGGACTACCTCTACGAGCAGTACTTC; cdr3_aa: CASGPTRDYLYEQYF
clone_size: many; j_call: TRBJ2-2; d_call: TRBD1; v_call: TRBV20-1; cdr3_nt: TGCAGTGCTAGAACAGGGGCGAACACCGGGGAGCTGTTTTTT; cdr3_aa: CSARTGANTGELFF
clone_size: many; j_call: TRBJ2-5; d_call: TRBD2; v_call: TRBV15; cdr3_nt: TGTGCCACCAGCAGAGAGCGAGCGGGAGGGCCGGGAGAGACCCAGTACTTC; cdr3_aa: CATSRERAGGPGETQYF
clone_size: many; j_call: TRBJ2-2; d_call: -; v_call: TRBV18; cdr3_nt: TGTGCCAGCTCCGCCCGAGGGGGGCAAACCGGGGAGCTGTTTTTT; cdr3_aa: CASSARGGQTGELFF
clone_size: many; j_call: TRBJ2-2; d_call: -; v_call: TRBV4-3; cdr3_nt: TGCGCCAGCAGCCAATCCGGGACCCCCAACACCGGGGAGCTGTTTTTT; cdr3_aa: CASSQSGTPNTGELFF
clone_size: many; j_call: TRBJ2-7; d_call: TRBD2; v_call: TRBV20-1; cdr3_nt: TGCAGTGCCCCCCTAGCGGGGGCCTACGAGCAGTACTTC; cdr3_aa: CSAPLAGAYEQYF
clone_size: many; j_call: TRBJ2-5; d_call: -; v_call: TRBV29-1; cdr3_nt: TGCAGCGTTGCTAAGGGGACTGCCCAAGAGACCCAGTACTTC; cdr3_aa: CSVAKGTAQETQYF
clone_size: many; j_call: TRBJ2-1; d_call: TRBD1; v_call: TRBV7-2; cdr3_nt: TGTGCCAGCAGCCCAAGGGACAGACGCAATGAGCAGTTCTTC; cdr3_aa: CASSPRDRRNEQFF
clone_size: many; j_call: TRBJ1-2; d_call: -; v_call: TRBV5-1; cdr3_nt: TGCGCCAGCAGCTTGGTCAGAGACAATGGCTACACCTTC; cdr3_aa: CASSLVRDNGYTF
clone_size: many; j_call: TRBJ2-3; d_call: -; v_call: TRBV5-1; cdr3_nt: TGCGCCAGCAGCCATCTGGCGGGGCCAAACACAGATACGCAGTATTTT; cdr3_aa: CASSHLAGPNTDTQYF
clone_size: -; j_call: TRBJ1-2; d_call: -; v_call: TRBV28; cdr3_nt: TGTGCCAGCAGTTTGAGTGGAGGGGGGAACAACTATGGCTACACCTTC; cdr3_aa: CASSLSGGGNNYGYTF
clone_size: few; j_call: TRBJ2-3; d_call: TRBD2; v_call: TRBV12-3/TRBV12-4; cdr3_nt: TGTGCCAGCAGCTTTGGACTAGCGGGAGATACGCAGTATTTT; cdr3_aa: CASSFGLAGDTQYF
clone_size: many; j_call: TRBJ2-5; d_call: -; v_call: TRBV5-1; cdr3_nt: TGCGCCAGCAGCTTGATGGGCGGATCCGCGGTGGAGACCCAGTACTTC; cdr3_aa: CASSLMGGSAVETQYF
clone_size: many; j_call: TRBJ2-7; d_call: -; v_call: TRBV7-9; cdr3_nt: TGTGCCAGCAGCAAGCAGGGCCCCTACGAGCAGTACTTC; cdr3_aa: CASSKQGPYEQYF
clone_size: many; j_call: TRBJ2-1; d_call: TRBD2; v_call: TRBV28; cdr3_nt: TGTGCCAGCAGTTCTACTAGCGGTAGCAATGAGCAGTTCTTC; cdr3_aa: CASSSTSGSNEQFF
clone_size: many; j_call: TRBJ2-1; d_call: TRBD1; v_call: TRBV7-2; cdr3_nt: TGTGCCAGCACCGAGGCGGTAACAGGGGACAATGAGCAGTTCTTC; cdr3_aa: CASTEAVTGDNEQFF
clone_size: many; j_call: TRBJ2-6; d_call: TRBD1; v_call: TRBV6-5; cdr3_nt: TGTGCCAGCAGTTTCAAAAGGACAGGTACCTCTGGGGCCAACGTCCTGACTTTC; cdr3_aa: CASSFKRTGTSGANVLTF
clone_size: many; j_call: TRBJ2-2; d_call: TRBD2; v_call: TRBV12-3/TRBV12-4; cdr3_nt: TGTGCCAGCAGGCTAGCGGGAGCGAACACCGGGGAGCTGTTTTTT; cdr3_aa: CASRLAGANTGELFF
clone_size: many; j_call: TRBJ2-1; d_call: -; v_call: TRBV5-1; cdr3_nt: TGCGCCAGCAGGGGCGGAGGGGCCTACAATGAGCAGTTCTTC; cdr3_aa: CASRGGGAYNEQFF
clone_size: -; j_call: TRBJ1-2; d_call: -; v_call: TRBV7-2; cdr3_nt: TGTGCCAGCAGCGCCCGGGCCGGGTTTGGCTACACCTTC; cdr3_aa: CASSARAGFGYTF
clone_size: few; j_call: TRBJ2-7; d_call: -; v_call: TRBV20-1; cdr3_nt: TGCAGTGCTAGCCACCCGGGCGGTCACTCCTACGAGCAGTACTTC; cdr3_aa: CSASHPGGHSYEQYF
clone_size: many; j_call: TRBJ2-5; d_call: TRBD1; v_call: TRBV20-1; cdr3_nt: TGCAGTGCTAGAGAACCAGGGGGCCTACAAGAGACCCAGTACTTC; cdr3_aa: CSAREPGGLQETQYF
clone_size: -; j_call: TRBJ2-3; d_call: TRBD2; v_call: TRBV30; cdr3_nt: TGTGCCTGGAGTACCGATCCGGGACTAGCGGGAGAGAACACAGATACGCAGTATTTT; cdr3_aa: CAWSTDPGLAGENTDTQYF
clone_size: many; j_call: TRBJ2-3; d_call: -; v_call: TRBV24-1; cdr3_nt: TGTGCCACCAGTGCAGCGGAGACTAGCACAGATACGCAGTATTTT; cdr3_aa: CATSAAETSTDTQYF
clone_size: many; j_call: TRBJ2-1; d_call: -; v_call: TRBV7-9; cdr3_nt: TGTGCCAGCAGCACCCGGGCCTACAATGAGCAGTTCTTC; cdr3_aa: CASSTRAYNEQFF
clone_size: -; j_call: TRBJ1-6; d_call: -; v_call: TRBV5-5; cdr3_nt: TGTGCCAGCCTTGGGGGGTCCTCGTGGGATTCACCCCTCCACTTT; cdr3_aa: CASLGGSSWDSPLHF
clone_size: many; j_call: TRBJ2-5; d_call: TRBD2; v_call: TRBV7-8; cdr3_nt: TGTGCCAGCAGCTCAGACGGGGGGGGACTAGCGGGATCCCAAGAGACCCAGTACTTC; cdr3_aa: CASSSDGGGLAGSQETQYF
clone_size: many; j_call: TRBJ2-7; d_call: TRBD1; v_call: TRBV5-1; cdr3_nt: TGCGCCAGCAGCTTGGCGGGACAGGGTAATTACGAGCAGTACTTC; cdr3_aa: CASSLAGQGNYEQYF